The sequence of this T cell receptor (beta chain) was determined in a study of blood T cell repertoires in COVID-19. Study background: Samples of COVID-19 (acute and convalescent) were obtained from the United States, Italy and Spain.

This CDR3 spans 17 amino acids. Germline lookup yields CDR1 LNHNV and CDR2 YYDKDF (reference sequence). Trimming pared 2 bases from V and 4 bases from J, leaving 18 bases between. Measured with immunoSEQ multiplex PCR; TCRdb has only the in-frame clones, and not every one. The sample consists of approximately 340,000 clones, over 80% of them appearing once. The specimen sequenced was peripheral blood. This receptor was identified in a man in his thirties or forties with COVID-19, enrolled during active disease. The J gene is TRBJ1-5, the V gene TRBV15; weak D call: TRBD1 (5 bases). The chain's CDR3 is CATSRSPDRRLNQPQHF. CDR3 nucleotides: TGTGCCACCAGCAGATCCCCCGACAGAAGGCTTAATCAGCCCCAGCATTTT.